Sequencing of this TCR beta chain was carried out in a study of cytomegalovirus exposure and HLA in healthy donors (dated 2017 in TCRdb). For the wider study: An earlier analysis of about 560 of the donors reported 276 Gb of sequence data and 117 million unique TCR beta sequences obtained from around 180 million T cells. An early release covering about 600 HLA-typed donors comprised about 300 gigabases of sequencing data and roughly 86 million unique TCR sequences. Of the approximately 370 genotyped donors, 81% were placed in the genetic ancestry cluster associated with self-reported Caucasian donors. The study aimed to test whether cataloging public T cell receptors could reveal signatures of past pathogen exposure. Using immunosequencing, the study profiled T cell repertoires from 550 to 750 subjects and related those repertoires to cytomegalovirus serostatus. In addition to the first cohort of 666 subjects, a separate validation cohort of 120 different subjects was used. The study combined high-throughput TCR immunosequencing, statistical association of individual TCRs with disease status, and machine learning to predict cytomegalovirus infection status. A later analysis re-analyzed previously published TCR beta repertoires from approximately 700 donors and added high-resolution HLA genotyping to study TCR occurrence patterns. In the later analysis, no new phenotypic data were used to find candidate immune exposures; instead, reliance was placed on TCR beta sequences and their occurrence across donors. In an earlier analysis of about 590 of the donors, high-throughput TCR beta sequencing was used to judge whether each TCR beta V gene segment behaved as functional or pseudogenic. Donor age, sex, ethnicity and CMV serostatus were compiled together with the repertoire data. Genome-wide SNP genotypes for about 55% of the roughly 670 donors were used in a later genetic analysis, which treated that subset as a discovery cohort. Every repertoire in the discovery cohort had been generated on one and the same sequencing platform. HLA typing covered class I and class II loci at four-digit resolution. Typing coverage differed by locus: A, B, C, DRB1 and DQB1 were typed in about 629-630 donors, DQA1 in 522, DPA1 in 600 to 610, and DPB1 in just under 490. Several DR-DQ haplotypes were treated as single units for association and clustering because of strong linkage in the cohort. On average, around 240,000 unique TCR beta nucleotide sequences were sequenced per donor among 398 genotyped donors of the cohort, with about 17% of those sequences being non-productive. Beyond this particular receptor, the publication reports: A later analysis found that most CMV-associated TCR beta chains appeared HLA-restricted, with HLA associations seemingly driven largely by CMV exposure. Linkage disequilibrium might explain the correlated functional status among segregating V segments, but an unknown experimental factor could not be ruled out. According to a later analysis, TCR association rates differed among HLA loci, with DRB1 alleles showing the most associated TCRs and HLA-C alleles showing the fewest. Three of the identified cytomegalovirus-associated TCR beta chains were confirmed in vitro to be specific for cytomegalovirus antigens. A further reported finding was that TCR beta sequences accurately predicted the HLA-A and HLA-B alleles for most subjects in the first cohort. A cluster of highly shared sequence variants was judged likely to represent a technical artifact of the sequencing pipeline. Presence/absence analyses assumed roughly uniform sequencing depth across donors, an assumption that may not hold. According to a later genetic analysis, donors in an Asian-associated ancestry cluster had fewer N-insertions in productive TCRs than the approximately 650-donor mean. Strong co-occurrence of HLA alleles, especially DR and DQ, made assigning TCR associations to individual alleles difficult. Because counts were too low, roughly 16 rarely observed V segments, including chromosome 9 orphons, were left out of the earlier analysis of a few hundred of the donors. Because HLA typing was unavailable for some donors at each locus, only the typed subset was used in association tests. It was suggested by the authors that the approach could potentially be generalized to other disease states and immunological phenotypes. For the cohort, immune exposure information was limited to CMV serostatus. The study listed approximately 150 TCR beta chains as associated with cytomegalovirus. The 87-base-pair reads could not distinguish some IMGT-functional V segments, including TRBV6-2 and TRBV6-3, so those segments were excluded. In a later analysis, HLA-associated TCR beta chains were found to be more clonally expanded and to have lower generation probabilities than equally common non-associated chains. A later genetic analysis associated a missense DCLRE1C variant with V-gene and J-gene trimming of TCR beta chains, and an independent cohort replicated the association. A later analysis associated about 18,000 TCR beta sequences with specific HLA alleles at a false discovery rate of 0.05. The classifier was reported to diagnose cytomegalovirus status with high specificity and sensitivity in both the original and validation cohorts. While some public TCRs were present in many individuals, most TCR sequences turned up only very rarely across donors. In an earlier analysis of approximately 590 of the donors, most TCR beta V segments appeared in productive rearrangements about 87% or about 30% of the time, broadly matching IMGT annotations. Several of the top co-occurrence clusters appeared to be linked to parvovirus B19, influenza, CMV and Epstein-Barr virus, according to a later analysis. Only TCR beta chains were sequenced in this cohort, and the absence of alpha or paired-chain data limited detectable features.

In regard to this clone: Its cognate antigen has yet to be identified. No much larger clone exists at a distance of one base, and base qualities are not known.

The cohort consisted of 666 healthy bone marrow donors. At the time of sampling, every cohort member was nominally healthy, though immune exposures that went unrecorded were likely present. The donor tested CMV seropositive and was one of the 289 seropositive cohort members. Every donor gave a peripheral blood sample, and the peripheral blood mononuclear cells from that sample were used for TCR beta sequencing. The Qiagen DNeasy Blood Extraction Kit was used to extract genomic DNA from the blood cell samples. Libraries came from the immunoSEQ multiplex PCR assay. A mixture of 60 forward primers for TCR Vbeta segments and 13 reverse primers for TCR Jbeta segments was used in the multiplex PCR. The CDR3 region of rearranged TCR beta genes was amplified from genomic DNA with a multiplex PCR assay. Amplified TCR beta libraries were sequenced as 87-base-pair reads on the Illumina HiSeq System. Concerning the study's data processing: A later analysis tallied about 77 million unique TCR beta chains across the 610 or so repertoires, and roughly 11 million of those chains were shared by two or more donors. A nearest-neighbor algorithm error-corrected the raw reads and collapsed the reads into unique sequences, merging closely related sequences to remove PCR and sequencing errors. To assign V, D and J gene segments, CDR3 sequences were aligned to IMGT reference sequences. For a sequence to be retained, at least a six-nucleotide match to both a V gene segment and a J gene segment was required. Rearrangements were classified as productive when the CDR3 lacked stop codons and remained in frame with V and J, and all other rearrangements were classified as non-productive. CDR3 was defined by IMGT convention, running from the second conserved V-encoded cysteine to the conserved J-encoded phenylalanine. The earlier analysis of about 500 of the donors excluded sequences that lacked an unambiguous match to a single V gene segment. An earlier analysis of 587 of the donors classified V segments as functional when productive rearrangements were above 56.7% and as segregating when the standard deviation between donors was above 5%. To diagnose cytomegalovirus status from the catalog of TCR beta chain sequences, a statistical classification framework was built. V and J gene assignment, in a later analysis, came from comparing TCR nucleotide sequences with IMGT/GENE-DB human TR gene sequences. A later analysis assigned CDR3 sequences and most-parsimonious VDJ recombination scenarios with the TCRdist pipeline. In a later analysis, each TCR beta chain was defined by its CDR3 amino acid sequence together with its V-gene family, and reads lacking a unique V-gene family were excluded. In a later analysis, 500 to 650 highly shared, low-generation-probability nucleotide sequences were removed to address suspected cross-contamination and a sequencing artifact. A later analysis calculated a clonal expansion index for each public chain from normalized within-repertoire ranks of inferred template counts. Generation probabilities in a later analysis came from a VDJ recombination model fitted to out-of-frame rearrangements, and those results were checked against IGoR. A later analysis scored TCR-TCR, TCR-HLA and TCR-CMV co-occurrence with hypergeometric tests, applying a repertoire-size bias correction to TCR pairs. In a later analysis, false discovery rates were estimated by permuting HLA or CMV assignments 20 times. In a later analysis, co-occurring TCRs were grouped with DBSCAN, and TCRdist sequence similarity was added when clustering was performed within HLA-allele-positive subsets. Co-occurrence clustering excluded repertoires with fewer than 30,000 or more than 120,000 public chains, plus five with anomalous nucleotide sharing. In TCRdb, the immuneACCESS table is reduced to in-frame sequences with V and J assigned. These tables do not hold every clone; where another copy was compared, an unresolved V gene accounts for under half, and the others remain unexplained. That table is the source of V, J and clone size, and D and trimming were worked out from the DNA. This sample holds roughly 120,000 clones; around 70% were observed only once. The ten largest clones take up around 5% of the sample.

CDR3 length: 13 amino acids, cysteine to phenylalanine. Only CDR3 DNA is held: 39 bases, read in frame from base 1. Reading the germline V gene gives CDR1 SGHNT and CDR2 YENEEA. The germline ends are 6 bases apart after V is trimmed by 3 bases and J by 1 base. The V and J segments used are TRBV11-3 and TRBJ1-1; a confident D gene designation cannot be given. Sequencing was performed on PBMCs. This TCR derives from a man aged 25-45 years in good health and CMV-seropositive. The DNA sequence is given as TGTGCCAGCAGCTTCACAGCGAACACTGAAGCTTTCTTT. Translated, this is CASSFTANTEAFF. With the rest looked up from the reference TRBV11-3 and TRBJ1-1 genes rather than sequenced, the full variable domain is EAGVVQSPRYKIIEKKQPVAFWCNPISGHNTLYWYLQNLGQGPELLIRYENEEAVDDSQLPKDRFSAERLKGVDSTLKIQPAELGDSAVYLCASSFTANTEAFFGQGTRLTVV.